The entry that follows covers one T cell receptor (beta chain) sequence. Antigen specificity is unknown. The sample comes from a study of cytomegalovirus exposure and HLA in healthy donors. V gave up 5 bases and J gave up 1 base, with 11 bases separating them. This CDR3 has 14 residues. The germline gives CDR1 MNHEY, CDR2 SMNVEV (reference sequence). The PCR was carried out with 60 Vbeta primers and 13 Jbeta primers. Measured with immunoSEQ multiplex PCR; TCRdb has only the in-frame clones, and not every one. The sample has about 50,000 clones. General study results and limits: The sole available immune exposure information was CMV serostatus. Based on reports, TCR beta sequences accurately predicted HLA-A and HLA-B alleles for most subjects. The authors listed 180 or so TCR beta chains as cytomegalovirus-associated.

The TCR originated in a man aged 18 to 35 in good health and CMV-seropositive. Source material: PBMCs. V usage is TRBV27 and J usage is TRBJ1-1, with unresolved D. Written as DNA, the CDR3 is TGTGCCAGCAGTCCAGCCGGGAAGAACACTGAAGCTTTCTTT. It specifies CASSPAGKNTEAFF.